This entry lists 32 T cell receptor beta chains sequenced from one sample in a study of human T cells and chemical hapten exposure. TCRdb reprocessed the RACE reads with MiXCR, giving one entry per CDR3 protein. The sample holds around 350,000 distinct CDR3 sequences; roughly 6% are singletons and the top ten take about 8.7%. Time point specified: pre-sensitization, week 0. Treatment defined: therapeutic diphenylcyclopropenone sensitization with weekly scalp DPC. The sequencing here drew on whole blood, taken in connection with sensitization to the hapten diphenylcyclopropenone (DPC). The receptor set was obtained from a woman between 18 and 29 years old with alopecia areata. Some clones in this sample may be carry-over from other donors' samples.

This clonotype occurred many times. The chain links TRBV6-2 or TRBV6-3 to TRBJ1-6; D is uncertain. The CDR3 totals 14 residues. Germline V lookup: CDR1 MNHEY, CDR2 SVGEGT. Trimming shortened V by 0 bases and J by 8 bases, and 8 bases separated the two germline ends. DNA for the CDR3: TGTGCCAGCAGTTACTCGAGCACACATTCACCCCTCCACTTT. Its translation: CASSYSSTHSPLHF.

As to this clonotype: This may be a read error: a much more frequent sequence differs by one nucleotide. The chain joins TRBV12-3 or TRBV12-4 to TRBJ1-2, with D hard to call. The CDR3 runs 14 residues. Here the CDR3 reads CASGLRRAYYGYTF. The DNA of the CDR3 is TGTGCCAGCGGTTTACGGAGGGCCTACTATGGCTACACCTTC.

This clonotype was seen more than once but under ten times. The gene calls are TRBV7-9 and TRBJ2-1; D might be TRBD1 or TRBD2, each matching 5 bases. V was pared by 5 bases and J by 4 bases, with 12 bases between. This CDR3 has 14 amino acids. Germline V gene lookup returns CDR1 SEHNR and CDR2 FQNEAQ (reference sequence). The CDR3 region has the DNA TGTGCCAGCAGCGGGGACGGACCTTACAATGAGCAGTTCTTC. Translating it yields CASSGDGPYNEQFF.

This clonotype was picked up many times. This sequence joins TRBV6-5 and TRBJ1-1, with TRBD1 as a possible D gene (5 bases). The CDR3 is 15 amino acids. Per germline, CDR1 MNHEY and CDR2 SVGAGI. With 2 bases removed from V and 1 base from J, the gap between germline ends came to 11 bases. CDR3 nucleotides: TGTGCCAGCAGTTACGCGGCAGGGTCGAACACTGAAGCTTTCTTT. It encodes CASSYAAGSNTEAFF.

This clonotype came up many times. The V gene is TRBV5-1, the J gene TRBJ1-1; D is unclear. In germline, CDR1 is SGHRS, CDR2 YFSETQ. Trimming shortened V by 0 bases and J by 1 base, and 7 bases separated the two germline ends. The CDR3 has 14 amino acids. CDR3 nucleotides: TGCGCCAGCAGCTTGGAACCAGGGAACACTGAAGCTTTCTTT. As protein: CASSLEPGNTEAFF.

This clonotype was recorded a few times. The chain uses TRBV12-3 or TRBV12-4 and TRBJ1-2; weak D call: TRBD1 (5 bases). The V gene lost 7 bases and the J gene lost 5 bases, with 14 bases spanning the gap. This CDR3 has 13 amino acids. The CDR3 region is CASNRKDTYGYTF. The DNA of the CDR3 is TGTGCCAGCAACCGGAAGGACACTTATGGCTACACCTTC.

This clonotype was counted between two and nine times. The genes are TRBV12-3 or TRBV12-4 and TRBJ1-1; 10 nucleotides agree with TRBD1. V lost 2 bases and J lost 5; bases outside the gene matches: 5. The length of the CDR3 is 15 residues. In nucleotides, the CDR3 is TGTGCCAGCAGTTTATTAGGACAGGGGGAGACTGAAGCTTTCTTT. It encodes CASSLLGQGETEAFF.

This clonotype was recorded at least ten times. V and J are TRBV2 and TRBJ1-5; TRBD1 is a possible D gene (6 bases). This CDR3 has 13 residues. Trimming shortened V by 3 bases and J by 4 bases, and 7 bases separated the two germline ends. The V gene's germline CDR1 is SNHLY and CDR2 FYNNEI. The CDR3 DNA follows: TGTGCCAGCAGTGATCAGGGGAATCAGCCCCAGCATTTT. Amino acid sequence: CASSDQGNQPQHF.

The chain carries TRBV6-2 or TRBV6-3 and TRBJ2-3; 10 positions match TRBD1. Germline V gene lookup returns CDR1 MNHEY and CDR2 SVGEGT. The CDR3 is 14 residues long. J was trimmed by 5 bases and V by 9 bases; bases with no gene match: 8. The CDR3 DNA reads TGTGCCAGTCTCGACAGGGGGCTTGGAGATACGCAGTATTTT. It yields the protein CASLDRGLGDTQYF.

The table lists this clonotype with many counts. V and J are TRBV3-1 and TRBJ2-3; D might be TRBD2 (6 bases). In germline, CDR1 is LGHDT, CDR2 YNNKEL (reference sequence). This CDR3 is 15 amino acids long. Trimming cost V 6 bases and J 3 bases, with 16 bases left between them. The DNA of the CDR3 is TGTGCCAGCAGGCCCTTCCGGGGGTTTACAGATACGCAGTATTTT. It specifies CASRPFRGFTDTQYF.

This clonotype was found a few times. The chain carries TRBV9 and TRBJ2-5; 7 nucleotides agree with TRBD2. The CDR3 is 15 residues long. CDR1 is SGDLS and CDR2 is YYNGEE in the germline V gene. J lost 4 bases, V lost 2 bases, and 8 bases had no gene match. The CDR3 nucleotides read TGTGCCAGCAGCGTCCTCAGCGGGGTGGGAGAGACCCAGTACTTC. This translates into CASSVLSGVGETQYF.

This clonotype occurred a few times. The chain employs TRBV7-9 and TRBJ2-7; D remains ambiguous. Germline CDR1 is SEHNR and CDR2 is FQNEAQ (reference sequence). V was clipped by 5 bases and J by 2 bases, with 10 bases between them. This CDR3 comprises 13 residues. In DNA, the CDR3 is TGTGCCAGCAGCCGTACTTCTCCCTACGAGCAGTACTTC. Its translation is CASSRTSPYEQYF.

This clonotype appeared many times. The CDR3 DNA reads TGTGCCAGCAGCCAAAGTCTCGGGGGGCCCAATGGCTACACCTTC. This translates into CASSQSLGGPNGYTF. This chain uses TRBV3-1 with TRBJ1-2; the D gene is possibly TRBD1 (6 bases). Looked up from germline, CDR1 is LGHDT and CDR2 is YNNKEL (reference sequence). Trimming removed 2 bases at V and 6 bases at J, with 16 bases between. The CDR3 is made up of 15 amino acids.

This clonotype occurred a few times. The chain uses TRBV5-1 and TRBJ2-7, with 9 bases matching TRBD1. CDR1 and CDR2 (germline): SGHRS, YFSETQ. J gave up 4 bases and V 6 bases, and 5 bases lay outside the gene matches. This CDR3 has 13 residues. CDR3 residues: CASTLGQGYEQYF. Here the CDR3 DNA reads TGCGCCAGCACCCTGGGACAGGGATACGAGCAGTACTTC.

The sample holds a few counts of this clonotype. The chain employs TRBV6-6 and TRBJ2-3; TRBD2 matches at 7 bases. The V segment lost 7 bases and the J segment 7 bases; nucleotides outside the gene matches: 8. This CDR3 is 13 amino acids long. The germline CDR1 and CDR2 sequences are MNHNY and SVGAGI (reference sequence). CDR3: CASTEASGYTQYF. DNA of the CDR3: TGTGCCAGCACCGAGGCTAGCGGATATACGCAGTATTTT.

This clonotype has at least ten counts. This rearrangement joins TRBV14 to TRBJ2-1; 8 bases are a match to TRBD2. Per the germline V gene, CDR1 is SGHDN and CDR2 is FVKESK. This CDR3 region has 16 residues. The ends lost 4 bases at V and 2 bases at J; junction bases unmatched: 7. The chain's CDR3 is CASSPSRGGPYNEQFF. CDR3 coding DNA: TGTGCCAGCAGCCCCAGTCGGGGGGGGCCCTACAATGAGCAGTTCTTC.

This clonotype was seen ten or more times. This chain connects TRBV13 to TRBJ2-3; no definite D call. Germline V gives CDR1 PRHDT, CDR2 FYEKMQ (reference sequence). There are 15 residues in the CDR3. Trimming shortened V by 5 bases and J by 0 bases, and 12 bases separated the two germline ends. This CDR3 reads CASSPASDSTDTQYF. The DNA for the CDR3 is TGTGCCAGCAGCCCCGCGTCCGACAGCACAGATACGCAGTATTTT. Complete variable domain (other parts from reference TRBV13 and TRBJ2-3): AAGVIQSPRHLIKEKRETATLKCYPIPRHDTVYWYQQGPGQDPQFLISFYEKMQSDKGSIPDRFSAQQFSDYHSELNMSSLELGDSALYFCASSPASDSTDTQYFGPGTRLTVL.

The chain recombines TRBV12-3 or TRBV12-4 with TRBJ2-1, with D perhaps TRBD2 (5 bases). The CDR3 extends over 12 amino acids. V dropped 3 bases and J dropped 7 bases, with 7 bases sitting between them. The CDR3 sequence: CASSFRGNEQFF. Written as DNA, the CDR3 is TGTGCCAGCAGTTTTCGGGGTAATGAGCAGTTCTTC.

This clonotype was detected many times. The V call is TRBV28, the J call TRBJ1-2, with a weak D call TRBD1 (5 bases). Germline lookup yields CDR1 MDHEN and CDR2 SYDVKM. Trimming left V 6 bases short and J 4 bases short, with 6 bases between. This CDR3 comprises 11 residues. The CDR3 loop reads CASRTVYGYTF. CDR3 nucleotide sequence: TGTGCCAGCAGGACAGTCTATGGCTACACCTTC.

The sample holds a few counts of this clonotype. The rearrangement joins TRBV6-2 or TRBV6-3 to TRBJ2-3; 8 bases are a match to TRBD2. The germline CDR1 and CDR2 sequences are MNHEY and SVGEGT. CDR3 size: 16 residues. Losses at the gene ends were 4 bases for V and 2 bases for J; bases not matched to a gene: 8. CDR3 sequence: CASSFLGLAPTDTQYF. The CDR3 bases are TGTGCCAGCAGTTTCCTCGGACTAGCCCCCACAGATACGCAGTATTTT.

The chain joins TRBV6-5 to TRBJ2-7, with D uncertain. The CDR3 runs to 14 residues. Germline loops: CDR1 MNHEY, CDR2 SVGAGI. V shed 2 bases and J shed 2 bases, with 10 bases lying between them. The CDR3 region is CASSYRTGPYEQYF. DNA for the CDR3: TGTGCCAGCAGTTACAGGACGGGCCCCTACGAGCAGTACTTC.

In this sample, this clonotype turned up many times. The chain couples TRBV4-3 to TRBJ1-1; 7 bases agree with TRBD1. This CDR3 has 13 amino acids. Germline CDR1 is LGHNA and CDR2 is YSLEER. Trimming at V came to 3 bases and at J to 6 bases, leaving 4 bases not matched to a gene. CDR3 residues: CASSQTGFAEAFF. Written as DNA, the CDR3 is TGCGCCAGCAGCCAGACAGGGTTTGCTGAAGCTTTCTTT.

This clonotype has just a few counts. The J gene is TRBJ2-1, the V gene TRBV14; 11 bases are a match to TRBD2. J gave up 9 bases and V 1 base, and 2 bases lay outside the gene matches. CDR3 length equals 14 residues. Per germline, CDR1 SGHDN and CDR2 FVKESK. CDR3 amino acids: CASSQGTSGSEQFF. The CDR3 DNA reads as TGTGCCAGCAGCCAAGGGACTAGCGGGTCTGAGCAGTTCTTC.

The chain couples TRBV6-1 to TRBJ1-1; D gene unclear. Trimming pared 6 bases from V and 2 bases from J, leaving 10 bases between. The CDR3 is 13 amino acids. Looked up from germline, CDR1 is MNHNS and CDR2 is SASEGT. The CDR3 region has the DNA TGTGCCAGCAGCCTCGTGATTAACACTGAAGCTTTCTTT. It yields the protein CASSLVINTEAFF.

The CDR3, as DNA: TGTGCCAGCAGTGAAGGAGGGGCCCCGGAGACCCAGTACTTC. Translation: CASSEGGAPETQYF. V and J are TRBV6-1 and TRBJ2-5; D assignment may be TRBD1 or TRBD2 (5 bases each). The CDR3 is 14 amino acids. Per germline, CDR1 MNHNS and CDR2 SASEGT. The ends were cut back, 1 base at V and 5 bases at J, with 11 bases in the middle.

This clonotype was observed a handful of times. V usage is TRBV12-5 and J usage is TRBJ1-1; D gene uncertain. The CDR3 contains 12 residues. From germline, CDR1 is LGHNT and CDR2 FRNRAP. V shed 2 bases and J shed 5 bases, with 6 bases lying between them. The CDR3 is CASGLPGTEAFF. CDR3 DNA sequence: TGTGCTAGTGGTTTGCCCGGGACTGAAGCTTTCTTT. Supplemented by reference TRBV12-5 and TRBJ1-1, the full variable domain reads DARVTQTPRHKVTEMGQEVTMRCQPILGHNTVFWYRQTMMQGLELLAYFRNRAPLDDSGMPKDRFSAEMPDATLATLKIQPSEPRDSAVYFCASGLPGTEAFFGQGTRLTVV.

This clonotype was detected ten times or more. In DNA form, the CDR3 reads TGTGCCAGCAGCCAAGGTGTAAGCTCCTACAATGAGCAGTTCTTC. The encoded protein is CASSQGVSSYNEQFF. This chain connects TRBV14 to TRBJ2-1; D gene unclear. Germline lookup yields CDR1 SGHDN and CDR2 FVKESK. The CDR3 is made up of 15 amino acids. V was cut by 1 base and J by 0 bases, with 7 bases left in between.

This clonotype has at least ten counts. The chain links TRBV10-2 to TRBJ2-2; possible D gene TRBD2, 5 bases. In germline, CDR1 is WSHSY, CDR2 SAAADI. This CDR3 has 17 residues. V dropped 5 bases and J dropped 3 bases, with 19 bases sitting between them. The CDR3 here is CASSPLPGEEDTGELFF. The DNA for the CDR3 is TGCGCCAGCAGTCCCTTACCCGGGGAAGAGGACACCGGGGAGCTGTTTTTT.

The V call is TRBV2, the J call TRBJ2-7, with D unclear. V was pared by 6 bases and J by 3 bases, with 6 bases between. This CDR3 is built from 11 residues. Germline-derived CDR1 and CDR2 are SNHLY and FYNNEI. CDR3 in DNA: TGTGCCAGCAGAGTCAGCTACGAGCAGTACTTC. It yields the protein CASRVSYEQYF. Drawing the rest from reference TRBV2 and TRBJ2-7, the complete variable domain is EPEVTQTPSHQVTQMGQEVILRCVPISNHLYFYWYRQILGQKVEFLVSFYNNEISEKSEIFDDQFSVERPDGSNFTLKIRSTKLEDSAMYFCASRVSYEQYFGPGTRLTVT.

The chain uses TRBV4-1 and TRBJ1-5; TRBD1 matches at 7 bases. There are 21 residues in the CDR3. Per germline, CDR1 MGHRA and CDR2 YSYEKL. The J segment lost 0 bases and the V segment lost 4 bases, leaving 21 bases of the junction unmatched. The CDR3 here is CASSLVPKTGSRKDSNQPQHF. CDR3 coding DNA: TGCGCCAGCAGCCTAGTACCGAAGACAGGGAGTAGAAAGGATAGCAATCAGCCCCAGCATTTT.

This clonotype was picked up a small number of times. The rearrangement joins TRBV6-5 to TRBJ1-1, with a weak D call TRBD1 (6 bases). V lost 11 bases and J 7 bases, leaving 17 bases between the germline ends. The germline V gene encodes CDR1 MNHEY and CDR2 SVGAGI. The CDR3 extends over 12 amino acids. Here the CDR3 reads CAVMGAWGEAFF. In DNA form, the CDR3 reads TGTGCCGTTATGGGGGCCTGGGGTGAAGCTTTCTTT.

This clonotype was counted at least ten times. The chain is built from TRBV12-3 or TRBV12-4 and TRBJ1-3, with 8 bases aligning to TRBD1. The junction had 7 bases not matched to a gene; V was cut back by 5 bases and J by 4 bases. The CDR3 is made up of 15 amino acids. CDR3 nucleotides: TGTGCCAGCAGTCCTCAGGGGGCTCGGGGAAACACCATATATTTT. This sequence encodes CASSPQGARGNTIYF.